The present entry profiles one T cell receptor (beta chain) with its context. The sample is drawn from a study of blood T cell repertoires in COVID-19. In the study overall: COVID-19 samples from acute and convalescent phases originated in the United States, Italy and Spain. T cells, B-cell-depleted T cells, or PBMCs provided the cDNA or gDNA that served as material.

Authors' methods: Counts of nucleated cells, estimated from reference gene primer amplification, were obtained. The data were produced by immunoSEQ multiplex PCR, yet TCRdb's version contains in-frame clones alone and is incomplete. V and J calls and clone size follow that table, whereas D and trimming were derived from the DNA. The sample consists of around 150,000 clones, roughly nine tenths of them appearing once. Germline trimming cut 3 bases from V and 10 bases from J; bases unmatched to any gene: 7. CDR3 length: 15 residues. CDR1 is SGHDT and CDR2 is YYEEEE in the germline V gene. The chain recombines TRBV5-6 with TRBJ2-1, with 13 nucleotides matching TRBD2. Material: peripheral blood. The sequence derives from a woman aged 55-75 years with active or convalescent COVID-19. CDR3 sequence reads: CASSSDPGLAGEQFF. CDR3 DNA: TGTGCCAGCAGCTCGGACCCGGGACTAGCGGGGGAGCAGTTCTTC.